Reported below is one T cell receptor beta chain. TCRdb's copy holds only in-frame clones and misses some; the assay was immunoSEQ multiplex PCR. In the table there are roughly 160,000 clones, about 80% of which are singletons. Germline V gene lookup returns CDR1 MNHEY and CDR2 SMNVEV (reference sequence). Trimming removed 5 bases from V and 8 bases from J; junction bases left unmatched: 9. The length of the CDR3 is 14 residues. The sample belongs to a study of cytotoxic CD8 clonotypes in ibrutinib-treated CLL. Whole-study context: Across samples, productive templates numbered 200,000 to 300,000 and productive rearrangements reached 80,000 to 100,000 on average.

This specimen was PBMCs, taken after 24 months of ibrutinib treatment. The chain employs TRBV27 and TRBJ2-1; 7 nucleotides line up with TRBD2. The receptor's source is a human donor with chronic lymphocytic leukemia. CDR3: CASSLLAIVDEQFF. The CDR3 DNA is TGTGCCAGCAGTCTACTAGCGATTGTCGATGAGCAGTTCTTC.